This TCR beta chain was identified in a study of metastatic and nonmetastatic thyroid tumors. The sample holds many counts of this clone. Its target is not known. TCRdb recomputed clones from the PCR reads via MiXCR. The data hold over 35,000 clones, with less than 15% observed a single time. The study, taken as a whole, reports: Versus benign nodules, malignant thyroid tumors reportedly had significantly higher TCR beta diversity, in blood and tumor.

Trimming at V came to 5 bases and at J to 0 bases, leaving 6 bases not matched to a gene. The germline V gene has CDR1 LGHDT and CDR2 YNNKEL (reference sequence). CDR3 size: 15 residues. Each patient came to thyroid surgery without any prior treatment (of any kind). Sequenced: blood. This rearrangement joins TRBV3-1 to TRBJ1-1, with TRBD1 matching over 7 bases. This receptor was taken from a female donor with papillary thyroid cancer or a benign thyroid nodule (not recorded which). Some clones in this sample may be carry-over from other donors' samples. The CDR3 loop is CASSSPGQLNTEAFF. CDR3 DNA sequence: TGTGCCAGCAGCTCCCCGGGACAGCTGAACACTGAAGCTTTCTTT. Full variable domain (rest looked up from reference TRBV3-1 and TRBJ1-1): DTAVSQTPKYLVTQMGNDKSIKCEQNLGHDTMYWYKQDSKKFLKIMFSYNNKELIINETVPNRFSPKSPDKAHLNLHINSLELGDSAVYFCASSSPGQLNTEAFFGQGTRLTVV.